This entry is about one TCR beta chain. J was trimmed by 0 bases and V by 2 bases; bases with no gene match: 7. The CDR3 contains 18 residues. Germline loops: CDR1 LGHNA, CDR2 YSLEER. Here immunoSEQ multiplex PCR was the method, and the copy in TCRdb shows in-frame clones only, minus some. The sample consists of over 450,000 clones, about 80% of them appearing once. The sample belongs to a study of shared T cell receptors in the human thymus. These data were also reused for a study on human thymus T cells. That paper states: Unrelated individuals had highly overlapping thymic repertoires, as reported in related research.

The origin of this receptor is a boy less than two years old with a congenital heart defect. What was sequenced was thymocytes. The chain combines TRBV4-3 with TRBJ2-3; the match to TRBD2 covers 11 bases. CDR3: CASSQSGTSGTSTDTQYF. DNA of the CDR3: TGCGCCAGCAGCCAATCCGGGACTAGCGGAACAAGCACAGATACGCAGTATTTT.